This T cell receptor (beta chain) stems from a study of blood T cell repertoires in COVID-19. Original handling: How many nucleated cells were present was estimated from reference gene primer amplification. Assay used: immunoSEQ multiplex PCR; TCRdb lists only in-frame clones, some missing. D and trimming come from the DNA, and the V and J calls and clone size come from that table. In the table there are approximately 150,000 clones, roughly three quarters of which are singletons. CDR3 length: 15 amino acids. The V end lost 3 bases, the J end lost 0 bases, and 12 bases lay between the germline ends. Germline V CDR1 and CDR2: WNHNN, SYGVQD (reference sequence).

This TCR came from a man in his forties or fifties with active or convalescent COVID-19. This chain uses TRBV10-1 with TRBJ2-7, with TRBD2 as a possible D gene (5 bases). Sequenced input: peripheral blood. In DNA form, the CDR3 reads TGCGCCAGCAGTGAAGGGATTGGGAGCTCCTACGAGCAGTACTTC. Translated: CASSEGIGSSYEQYF.